This paragraph covers one TCR beta chain sequence. These data are taken from a study of blood T cell repertoires in COVID-19. The CDR3 length is 16 residues. The V gene lost 5 bases and the J gene lost 8 bases, with 23 bases spanning the gap. Per the germline V gene, CDR1 is LNHDA and CDR2 is SQIVND (reference sequence). Study processing details: Estimated nucleated cell counts came from reference gene primer amplification. Produced via immunoSEQ multiplex PCR; TCRdb's table is partial and in-frame only. V, J and clone size were drawn from that table, and D and trimming were deduced from the DNA. Among just over 650,000 clones listed, 70% to 90% were seen once.

Sample: peripheral blood. The chain links TRBV19 to TRBJ2-3; maybe TRBD2 (7 bases). This sequence was found in a young woman with acute or convalescent COVID-19. The CDR3 reads CASSVVGGPPASTQYF. DNA of the CDR3: TGTGCCAGTAGTGTCGTGGGGGGGCCCCCCGCAAGTACGCAGTATTTT.